The source of this T cell receptor beta chain is a study of blood T cell repertoires in COVID-19. In the study overall: Both acute and convalescent COVID-19 samples were obtained from the United States, Italy and Spain. The analysed material was cDNA or gDNA that came from T cells, B-cell-depleted T cells, or PBMCs.

As handled by the study authors: Amplifying reference gene primers gave estimates of nucleated cell counts. Here immunoSEQ multiplex PCR was the method, and the copy in TCRdb shows in-frame clones only, minus some. V, J and clone size are taken as reported in that table, and D and trimming were inferred from the DNA itself. This table holds 90,000 to 120,000 clones, more than 70% found once. The CDR3 length is 16 residues. Trimming removed 1 base at V and 4 bases at J, with 14 bases between. CDR1 and CDR2 (germline): LNHNV, YYDKDF (reference sequence). The sequencing input was peripheral blood. The rearrangement uses TRBV15 and TRBJ2-1; perhaps TRBD2 as D (6 bases). This receptor was taken from a man aged 50 or older with active or convalescent COVID-19. CDR3 in amino acids: CATSRVIGLLYNEQFF. The DNA for the CDR3 is TGTGCCACCAGCAGAGTGATTGGACTACTATACAATGAGCAGTTCTTC.